This passage covers 31 T cell receptor beta chains from one sample sequenced in a study of shared clonotypes between healthy human individuals. Only in-frame clones appear in the TCRdb table, and some are missing; sequencing was by immunoSEQ multiplex PCR. The sample records some 2,500,000 clones, 93% being singletons. Sequenced sample: naive CD4+ T cells from PBMCs. Specified subset: CD45RA+ positively selected. The receptors derive from a man younger than 30 in good health. Some clones in this sample may be carry-over from other donors' samples.

This CDR3 is CASSLEGTGAGELFF. CDR3 nucleotides: TGTGCCAGCAGCTTAGAAGGGACAGGGGCCGGGGAGCTGTTTTTT. The chain uses TRBV11-3 and TRBJ2-2, with 10 bases aligning to TRBD1. The V segment lost 0 bases and the J segment 6 bases; nucleotides outside the gene matches: 1. The V gene's germline CDR1 is SGHNT and CDR2 YENEEA. The CDR3 sequence is 15 residues long.

As concerns this clone: This sample also contains other DNA sequences that code for the same CDR3. The J gene is TRBJ1-1, the V gene TRBV30, with D possibly being TRBD1 (6 bases). The CDR3 is 13 amino acids. Germline V CDR1 and CDR2: GTSNPN, SVGIG (reference sequence). Trimming left V 0 bases short and J 4 bases short, with 9 bases between. The CDR3 DNA follows: TGTGCCTGGAGTGTAGGCAGGGGCACTGAAGCTTTCTTT. This codes for CAWSVGRGTEAFF.

As concerns this clone: The identical CDR3 is also encoded by other nucleotide sequences in the sample. The chain is built from TRBV28 and TRBJ2-7; 7 bases are shared with TRBD1. This CDR3 region has 13 residues. V was clipped by 6 bases and J by 3 bases; unmatched bases: 5. CDR1 and CDR2 from the germline V gene are MDHEN and SYDVKM. The CDR3 protein is CASSLGTVYEQYF. CDR3 coding DNA: TGTGCCAGCAGCCTGGGGACAGTCTACGAGCAGTACTTC. The whole variable domain, remainder taken from reference TRBV28 and TRBJ2-7, is DVKVTQSSRYLVKRTGEKVFLECVQDMDHENMFWYRQDPGLGLRLIYFSYDVKMKEKGDIPEGYSVSREKKERFSLILESASTNQTSMYLCASSLGTVYEQYFGPGTRLTVT.

The rearrangement links TRBV19 to TRBJ1-5; D gene ambiguous. The CDR3 covers 12 residues. Germline V gene data show CDR1 as LNHDA and CDR2 as SQIVND (reference sequence). Trimming removed 7 bases at V and 4 bases at J, with 8 bases between. The CDR3 here is CASNRLNQPQHF. CDR3 sequence (DNA): TGTGCCAGTAACCGTTTGAATCAGCCCCAGCATTTT.

This rearrangement joins TRBV6-4 to TRBJ1-5; 8 bases map to TRBD1. This CDR3 region has 14 residues. From germline, CDR1 is MRHNA and CDR2 SNTAGT. V trimming: 7 bases; J trimming: 8 bases; junction bases outside the gene matches: 10. The DNA of the CDR3 is TGTGCCAGCAAGGCCTGGACAGGGCTGGAGCCCCAGCATTTT. It codes for CASKAWTGLEPQHF.

The CDR3 protein is CASRGGTGWSYNEQFF. The DNA for the CDR3 is TGCGCCAGCAGGGGCGGAACAGGGTGGTCCTACAATGAGCAGTTCTTC. The rearrangement joins TRBV4-1 to TRBJ2-1; possible D gene TRBD1, 6 bases. The CDR3 spans 16 residues. Germline-derived CDR1 and CDR2 are MGHRA and YSYEKL. The germline V and J ends were trimmed by 6 bases and 1 base, with 16 bases remaining between them.

The chain joins TRBV28 to TRBJ2-1, with TRBD2 identical over 7 bases. This CDR3 spans 15 amino acids. CDR1 is MDHEN, CDR2 SYDVKM, per germline. V was clipped by 6 bases and J by 7 bases; unmatched bases: 12. The CDR3 DNA follows: TGTGCCAGCAGGGACGCGGGAGTCACACGGAATGAGCAGTTCTTC. Translation gives CASRDAGVTRNEQFF.

The CDR3 nucleotides are TGTGCCAGCAGCGTGGGCCGACTAGCGGCTCAAGAGACCCAGTACTTC. Encoded protein: CASSVGRLAAQETQYF. The chain carries TRBV7-9 and TRBJ2-5; 9 positions match TRBD2. Losses at the gene ends were 5 bases for V and 2 bases for J; bases not matched to a gene: 9. The CDR3 is 16 amino acids. Germline V CDR1 and CDR2: SEHNR, FQNEAQ (reference sequence). Full variable domain (remainder filled in from reference TRBV7-9 and TRBJ2-5): DTGVSQNPRHKITKRGQNVTFRCDPISEHNRLYWYRQTLGQGPEFLTYFQNEAQLEKSRLLSDRFSAERPKGSFSTLEIQRTEQGDSAMYLCASSVGRLAAQETQYFGPGTRLLVL.

This chain connects TRBV7-2 to TRBJ2-7, with 13 positions matching TRBD2. The CDR3 covers 19 residues. CDR1 SGHTA and CDR2 FQGNSA come from the germline V gene. Unmatched junction bases numbered 13, after V lost 2 bases and J lost 3 bases. CDR3 sequence reads: CASSLSPRLAGGPGYEQYF. CDR3 DNA sequence: TGTGCCAGCAGCTTATCCCCTAGACTAGCGGGAGGTCCGGGCTACGAGCAGTACTTC.

The chain carries TRBV7-2 and TRBJ2-7; 7 bases are a match to TRBD1. There are 17 residues in the CDR3. The V and J ends lost 4 bases and 0 bases, in that order; junction bases with no gene match: 12. The V gene's germline CDR1 is SGHTA and CDR2 FQGNSA. As DNA, the CDR3 is TGTGCCAGCAGCTACCTCCCGACGCGGACAGGCTCCTACGAGCAGTACTTC. Translated: CASSYLPTRTGSYEQYF.

The chain recombines TRBV18 with TRBJ1-5, with TRBD1 identical over 7 bases. The CDR3 covers 15 residues. CDR1 and CDR2 (germline): KGHSH, LQKENI. With 5 bases clipped from V and 2 bases from J, the junction kept 6 bases outside the gene matches. As DNA, the CDR3 is TGTGCCAGCTCATCGAATACAGGGGGCAATCAGCCCCAGCATTTT. Translation: CASSSNTGGNQPQHF.

V gene TRBV28 combines with J gene TRBJ2-7, with D tentatively TRBD1 or TRBD2 (5 bases each). There are 15 residues in the CDR3. The V end lost 0 bases, the J end lost 1 base, and 10 bases lay between the germline ends. From germline, CDR1 is MDHEN and CDR2 SYDVKM. The DNA of the CDR3 is TGTGCCAGCAGTTTATGGAGGGCAGGGTCCTACGAGCAGTACTTC. It yields the protein CASSLWRAGSYEQYF.

CDR3 nucleotides: TGTGCCAGTAGTATAAGTGTGGACAGGGGCACCTACAATGAGCAGTTCTTC. Protein product: CASSISVDRGTYNEQFF. The V and J genes are TRBV19 and TRBJ2-1; 9 bases are a match to TRBD1. V dropped 2 bases and J dropped 2; count of bases not matched to a gene: 7. The CDR3 runs to 17 residues. From germline, CDR1 is LNHDA and CDR2 SQIVND (reference sequence).

The CDR3 nucleotides read TGTGCCAGCAGTTGGGGCCGGGACAGGGACACCGGGGAGCTGTTTTTT. This translates into CASSWGRDRDTGELFF. The V and J genes are TRBV28 and TRBJ2-2, with 9 bases identical to TRBD1. The CDR3 runs 16 residues. CDR1 is MDHEN and CDR2 is SYDVKM in the germline V gene. Unmatched junction bases numbered 6, after V lost 4 bases and J lost 3 bases.

The rearrangement uses TRBV28 and TRBJ2-3; TRBD2 agrees at 7 bases. Germline CDR1 and CDR2: MDHEN and SYDVKM. Unmatched junction bases numbered 9, after V lost 5 bases and J lost 4 bases. This CDR3 has 15 residues. CDR3 sequence (DNA): TGTGCCAGCAGTAAACGGACTAGTACGGCAGATACGCAGTATTTT. It specifies CASSKRTSTADTQYF.

The chain recombines TRBV7-2 with TRBJ2-7; 16 positions match TRBD2. J lost 7 bases, V lost 1 base, and 7 bases had no gene match. CDR3 length: 17 residues. Germline CDR1 is SGHTA and CDR2 is FQGNSA. CDR3 bases: TGTGCCAGCAGCTTAGTGGGGACTAGCGGGAGGGCCGGGGAGCAGTACTTC. Encoded protein: CASSLVGTSGRAGEQYF.

V gene TRBV27 combines with J gene TRBJ2-2; D might be TRBD1 (6 bases). The length of the CDR3 is 17 residues. Trimming removed 6 bases at V and 0 bases at J, with 17 bases between. Germline CDR1 is MNHEY and CDR2 is SMNVEV (reference sequence). The CDR3 nucleotides read TGTGCCAGCAGAGGGCTGAGGGACATGTCGAACACCGGGGAGCTGTTTTTT. Its translation is CASRGLRDMSNTGELFF.

CDR3 nucleotides: TGTGCCAGCAGCCCGGACAGGAATCGTCAGCCCCAGCATTTT. This encodes CASSPDRNRQPQHF. J is TRBJ1-5 and V is TRBV6-5; 7 bases are shared with TRBD1. This CDR3 spans 14 amino acids. Germline V lookup: CDR1 MNHEY, CDR2 SVGAGI. Trimming took 6 bases from V and 6 from J; bases not matched to a gene: 8.

In this sample, this clone turned up once. The identical CDR3 is also encoded by other nucleotide sequences in the sample. V usage is TRBV2 and J usage is TRBJ2-5; TRBD2 aligns across 8 bases. The CDR3 covers 14 residues. Germline V gene data show CDR1 as SNHLY and CDR2 as FYNNEI. V lost 2 bases, J lost 3 bases, and 2 bases stayed unmatched. The CDR3 spells CASSEMTSEETQYF. For the CDR3, the DNA is TGTGCCAGCAGTGAAATGACTAGCGAAGAGACCCAGTACTTC.

V usage is TRBV10-3 and J usage is TRBJ2-5; possible D gene TRBD2, 5 bases. Judging by the DNA end, TRBJ2-7 fits better; the J call may be wrong. CDR1 and CDR2 from the germline V gene are ENHRY and SYGVKD. The CDR3 length is 13 residues. The CDR3 loop is CATSQMRESEQYF. The DNA for the CDR3 is TGTGCCACCTCCCAGATGAGGGAATCCGAGCAGTACTTC.

This rearrangement joins TRBV28 to TRBJ1-5, with 7 bases identical to TRBD1. Germline V CDR1 and CDR2: MDHEN, SYDVKM. The CDR3 is 15 amino acids. Germline trimming cut 4 bases from V and 0 bases from J; bases unmatched to any gene: 3. The CDR3 protein is CASSSTGSSNQPQHF. CDR3 sequence (DNA): TGTGCCAGCAGTTCGACAGGGTCTAGCAATCAGCCCCAGCATTTT.

The CDR3 sequence is CASRGAWTDNEQFF. CDR3 DNA sequence: TGTGCCAGCAGAGGGGCATGGACCGACAATGAGCAGTTCTTC. The chain combines TRBV27 with TRBJ2-1, with D possibly matching TRBD1 (5 bases). CDR1 and CDR2 from the germline V gene are MNHEY and SMNVEV (reference sequence). The CDR3 has 14 amino acids. The V end was cut by 6 bases, the J end by 5 bases, with 14 bases between.

The genes are TRBV10-2 and TRBJ1-1; 9 bases agree with TRBD1. Trimming took 6 bases from V and 4 from J; bases not matched to a gene: 3. The CDR3 sequence is 13 residues long. Germline-derived CDR1 and CDR2 are WSHSY and SAAADI. CDR3 region: CASRDRGGTEAFF. The CDR3 coding sequence is TGCGCCAGCAGAGACAGGGGGGGCACTGAAGCTTTCTTT.

Details on this clone: The sample contains more than one DNA sequence encoding this CDR3. V and J are TRBV28 and TRBJ1-6, with no clear D. Between the trimmed V and J ends, which lost 6 bases and 7 bases, there was a span of 7 bases. The CDR3 length is 12 residues. Per the germline V gene, CDR1 is MDHEN and CDR2 is SYDVKM. CDR3 sequence reads: CASSLNNSPLHF. The CDR3 DNA follows: TGTGCCAGCAGCTTGAACAATTCACCCCTCCACTTT.

This CDR3 is CASSWTSGSSYNEQFF. CDR3 nucleotide sequence: TGTGCCAGCAGCTGGACTAGCGGGTCGTCCTACAATGAGCAGTTCTTC. This rearrangement joins TRBV6-6 to TRBJ2-1, with TRBD2 matching over 11 bases. The CDR3 has 16 amino acids. Trimming at V came to 6 bases and at J to 1 base, leaving 5 bases not matched to a gene. Germline V gives CDR1 MNHNY, CDR2 SVGAGI (reference sequence).

The chain links TRBV5-1 to TRBJ2-5, with 11 bases matching TRBD2. The DNA end lines up better with TRBJ2-7; the J call may be wrong. Germline assignment: CDR1 SGHRS and CDR2 YFSETQ. The CDR3 has 17 residues. CDR3 nucleotides: TGCGCCAGCAGCCCGGCCGGGACTAGCGGATACTCCTACGAGCAGTACTTC. Translated, it gives CASSPAGTSGYSYEQYF.

This chain joins TRBV5-1 and TRBJ1-4; no firm D call. CDR1 and CDR2 from the germline V gene are SGHRS and YFSETQ. V was pared by 7 bases and J by 3 bases, with 10 bases between. The CDR3 is 13 residues long. CDR3 loop: CASSKTPNEKLFF. Here the CDR3 DNA reads TGCGCCAGCTCCAAGACCCCTAATGAAAAACTGTTTTTT.

The chain employs TRBV4-3 and TRBJ2-1; D may be TRBD1 (5 bases). The length of the CDR3 is 15 residues. The V and J ends lost 6 bases and 3 bases respectively, with 15 bases between them. CDR1 and CDR2 from the germline V gene are LGHNA and YSLEER. The CDR3 reads CASSLQGDLYNEQFF. CDR3 sequence (DNA): TGCGCCAGCAGTCTCCAGGGCGACCTCTACAATGAGCAGTTCTTC.

This chain links TRBV19 with TRBJ1-1; D gene unclear. Germline V CDR1 and CDR2: LNHDA, SQIVND (reference sequence). CDR3 size: 16 residues. The V and J ends lost 4 bases and 3 bases respectively, with 18 bases between them. The CDR3 region is CASSKRPREGHTEAFF. The CDR3 DNA is TGTGCCAGTAGTAAGCGCCCCCGGGAGGGCCACACTGAAGCTTTCTTT.

This chain links TRBV19 with TRBJ2-6, with 16 bases identical to TRBD2. In germline, CDR1 is LNHDA, CDR2 SQIVND (reference sequence). The CDR3 has 18 amino acids. With V trimmed by 3 bases and J by 3 bases, 2 bases remained unmatched. CDR3 amino acids: CASSMGLAGGNGANVLTF. The CDR3 DNA is TGTGCCAGTAGTATGGGACTAGCGGGAGGGAATGGGGCCAACGTCCTGACTTTC.

This rearrangement joins TRBV28 to TRBJ1-6, with D possibly being TRBD1 (5 bases). V was cut by 10 bases and J by 6 bases, with 16 bases left in between. CDR3 length equals 14 residues. The germline V gene has CDR1 MDHEN and CDR2 SYDVKM. CDR3 sequence reads: CATFQGSRNSPLHF. CDR3 in DNA: TGTGCCACCTTTCAGGGTAGTCGTAATTCACCCCTCCACTTT.